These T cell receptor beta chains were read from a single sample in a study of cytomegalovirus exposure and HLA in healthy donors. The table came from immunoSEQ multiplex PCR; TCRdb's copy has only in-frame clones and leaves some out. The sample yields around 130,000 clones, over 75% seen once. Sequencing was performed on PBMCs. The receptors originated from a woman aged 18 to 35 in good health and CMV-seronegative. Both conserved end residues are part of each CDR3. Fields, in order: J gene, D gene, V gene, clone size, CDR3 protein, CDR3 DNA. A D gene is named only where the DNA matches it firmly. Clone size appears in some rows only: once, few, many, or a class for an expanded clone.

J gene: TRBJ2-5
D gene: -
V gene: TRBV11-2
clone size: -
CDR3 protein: CASSDRLLQETQYF
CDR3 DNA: TGTGCCAGCAGCGACCGACTGCTCCAAGAGACCCAGTACTTC

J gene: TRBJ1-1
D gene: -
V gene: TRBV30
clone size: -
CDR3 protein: CACPGGATEAFF
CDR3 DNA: TGTGCCTGCCCTGGGGGGGCTACTGAAGCTTTCTTT

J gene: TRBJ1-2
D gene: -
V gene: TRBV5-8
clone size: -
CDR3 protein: CASSLRQNYGYTF
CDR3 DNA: TGTGCCAGCAGCTTGAGGCAGAACTACGGCTACACCTTC

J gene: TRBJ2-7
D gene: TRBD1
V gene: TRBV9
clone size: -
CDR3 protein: CASSVSGTAYEQYF
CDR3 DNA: TGTGCCAGCAGCGTCTCCGGGACAGCCTACGAGCAGTACTTC

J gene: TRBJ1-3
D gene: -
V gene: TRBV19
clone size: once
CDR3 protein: CASSIKGPVSGNTIYF
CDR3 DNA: TGTGCCAGTAGTATAAAGGGGCCTGTTTCTGGAAACACCATATATTTT

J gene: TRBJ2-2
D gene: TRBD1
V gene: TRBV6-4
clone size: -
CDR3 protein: CASSRTGAAGELFF
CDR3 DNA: TGTGCCAGCAGTCGGACAGGGGCGGCCGGGGAGCTGTTTTTT

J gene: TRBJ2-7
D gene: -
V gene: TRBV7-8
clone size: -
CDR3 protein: CASSLSWAGGASYEQYF
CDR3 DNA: TGTGCCAGCAGCTTATCGTGGGCTGGCGGGGCTTCCTACGAGCAGTACTTC

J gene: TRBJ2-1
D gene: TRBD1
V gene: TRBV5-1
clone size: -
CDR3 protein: CASGRQGLYNEQFF
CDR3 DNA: TGCGCCAGCGGCCGACAGGGTCTCTACAATGAGCAGTTCTTC

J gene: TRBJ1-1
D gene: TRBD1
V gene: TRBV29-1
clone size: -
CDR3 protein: CSFDRGGTEAFF
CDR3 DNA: TGCAGCTTCGACAGGGGGGGCACTGAAGCTTTCTTT

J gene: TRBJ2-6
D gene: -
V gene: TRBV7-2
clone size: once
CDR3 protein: CASSLVAASSGANVLTF
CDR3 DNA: TGTGCCAGCAGCTTAGTAGCGGCAAGCTCTGGGGCCAACGTCCTGACTTTC

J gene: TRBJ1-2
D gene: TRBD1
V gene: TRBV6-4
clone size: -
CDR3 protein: CASSISGTDNYGYTF
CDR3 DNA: TGTGCCAGCAGTATCTCCGGGACAGACAACTATGGCTACACCTTC

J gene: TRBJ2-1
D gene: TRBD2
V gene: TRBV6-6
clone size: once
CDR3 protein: CASTGSSGGRYNEQFF
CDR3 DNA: TGTGCCAGCACGGGGTCTAGCGGGGGACGGTACAATGAGCAGTTCTTC

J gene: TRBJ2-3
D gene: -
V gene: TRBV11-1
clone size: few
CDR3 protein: CASSLPGKDTQYF
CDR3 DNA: TGTGCCAGCAGCTTGCCAGGGAAAGATACGCAGTATTTT

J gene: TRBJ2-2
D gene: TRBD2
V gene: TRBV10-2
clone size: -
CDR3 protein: CASKAGRNTGELFF
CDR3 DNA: TGCGCCAGCAAAGCGGGGAGGAACACCGGGGAGCTGTTTTTT

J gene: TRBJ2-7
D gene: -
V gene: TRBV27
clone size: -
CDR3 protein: CASSSNYRVGEQYF
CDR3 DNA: TGTGCCAGCAGTTCAAACTACAGGGTCGGCGAGCAGTACTTC

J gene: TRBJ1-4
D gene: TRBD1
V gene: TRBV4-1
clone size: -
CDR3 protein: CASSQTGVVTNEKLFF
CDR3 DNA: TGCGCCAGCAGCCAGACAGGGGTGGTAACTAATGAAAAACTGTTTTTT

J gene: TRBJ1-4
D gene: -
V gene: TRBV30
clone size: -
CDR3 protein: CAGSRTEDEKLFF
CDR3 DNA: TGTGCGGGGTCGCGGACAGAGGACGAAAAACTGTTTTTT

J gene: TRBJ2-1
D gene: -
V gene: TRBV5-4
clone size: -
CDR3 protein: CASSLGGHGAYNEQFF
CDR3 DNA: TGTGCCAGCAGTCTAGGTGGCCACGGCGCCTACAATGAGCAGTTCTTC

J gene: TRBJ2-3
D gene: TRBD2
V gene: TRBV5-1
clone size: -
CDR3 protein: CASSLGLAGARFTDTQYF
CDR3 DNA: TGCGCCAGCAGCTTGGGGCTAGCGGGGGCCCGATTCACAGATACGCAGTATTTT

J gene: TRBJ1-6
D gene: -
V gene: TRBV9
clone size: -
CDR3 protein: CASSVQGKRYNSPLHF
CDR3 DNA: TGTGCCAGCAGCGTACAGGGAAAACGCTATAATTCACCCCTCCACTTT

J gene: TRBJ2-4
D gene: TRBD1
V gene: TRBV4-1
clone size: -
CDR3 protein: CASSQEGTGGAVAYF
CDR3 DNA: TGCGCCAGCAGCCAAGAGGGGACAGGGGGCGCGGTTGCGTACTTC

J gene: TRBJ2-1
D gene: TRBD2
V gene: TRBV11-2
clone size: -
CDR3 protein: CASSPYSGLGFYNEQFF
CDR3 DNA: TGTGCCAGCAGCCCCTATAGCGGGTTGGGTTTTTACAATGAGCAGTTCTTC

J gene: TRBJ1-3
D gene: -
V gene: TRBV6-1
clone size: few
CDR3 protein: CASIKAGQSSGNTIYF
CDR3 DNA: TGTGCCAGCATTAAAGCCGGACAGAGCTCTGGAAACACCATATATTTT

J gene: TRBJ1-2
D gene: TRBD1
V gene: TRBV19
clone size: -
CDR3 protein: CASGQGQHASNYGYTF
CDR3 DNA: TGTGCCAGTGGGCAGGGACAGCACGCCTCCAACTATGGCTACACCTTC

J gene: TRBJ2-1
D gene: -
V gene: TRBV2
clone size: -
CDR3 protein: CASSDGFNEQFF
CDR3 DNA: TGTGCCAGCAGTGACGGTTTCAATGAGCAGTTCTTC

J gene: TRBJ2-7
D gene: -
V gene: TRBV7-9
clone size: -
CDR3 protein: CASSLNRTPYEQYF
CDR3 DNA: TGTGCCAGCAGCTTGAACAGGACCCCCTACGAGCAGTACTTC

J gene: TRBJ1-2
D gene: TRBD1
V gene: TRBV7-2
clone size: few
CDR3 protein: CASSLTFGDRGFNYYGYTF
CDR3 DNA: TGTGCCAGCAGCTTAACTTTCGGGGACAGGGGGTTTAACTACTATGGCTACACCTTC

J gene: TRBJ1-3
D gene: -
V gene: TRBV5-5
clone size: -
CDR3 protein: CASSLWGDSGNTIYF
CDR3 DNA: TGTGCCAGCAGCTTGTGGGGGGACTCTGGAAACACCATATATTTT

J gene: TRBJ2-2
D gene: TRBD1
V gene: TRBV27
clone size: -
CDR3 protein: CASSVTGGWAGELFF
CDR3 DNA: TGTGCCAGCAGCGTCACAGGGGGTTGGGCCGGGGAGCTGTTTTTT

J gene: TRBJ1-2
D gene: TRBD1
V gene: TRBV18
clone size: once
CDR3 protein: CASSPLPTGGFYGYTF
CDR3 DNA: TGTGCCAGCTCACCACTTCCAACAGGGGGCTTCTATGGCTACACCTTC

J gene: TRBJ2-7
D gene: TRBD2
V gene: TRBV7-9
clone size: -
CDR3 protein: CASSRASGRPNYEQYF
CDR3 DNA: TGTGCCAGCAGCCGGGCTAGCGGGAGGCCGAACTACGAGCAGTACTTC

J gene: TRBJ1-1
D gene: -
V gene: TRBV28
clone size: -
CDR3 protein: CASSFIMNTEAFF
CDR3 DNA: TGTGCCAGCAGTTTTATAATGAACACTGAAGCTTTCTTT

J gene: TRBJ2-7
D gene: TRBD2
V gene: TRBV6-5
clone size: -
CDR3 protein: CASSPQQTSFYEQYF
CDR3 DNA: TGTGCCAGCAGCCCCCAACAGACTAGCTTCTACGAGCAGTACTTC

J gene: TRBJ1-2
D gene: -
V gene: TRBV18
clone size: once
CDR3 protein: CASSPSTGNYGYTF
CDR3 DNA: TGTGCCAGCTCACCATCAACAGGGAACTATGGCTACACCTTC

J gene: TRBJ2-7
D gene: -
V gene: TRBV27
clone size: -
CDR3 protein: CASPPWAGRQSPSSEQYF
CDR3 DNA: TGTGCCAGCCCCCCCTGGGCGGGACGTCAGTCCCCGTCCAGCGAGCAGTACTTC

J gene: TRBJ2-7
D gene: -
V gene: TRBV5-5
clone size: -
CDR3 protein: CASSLSHAPHEQYF
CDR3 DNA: TGTGCCAGCAGCTTGTCACACGCTCCCCACGAGCAGTACTTC

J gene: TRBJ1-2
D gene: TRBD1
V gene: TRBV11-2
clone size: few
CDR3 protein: CASSLAGQNYGYTF
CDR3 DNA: TGTGCCAGCAGCTTAGCGGGACAGAACTATGGCTACACCTTC

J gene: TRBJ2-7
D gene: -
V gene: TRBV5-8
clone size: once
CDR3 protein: CASSSRTVYSYEQYF
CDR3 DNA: TGTGCCAGCAGCTCACGGACAGTCTATTCCTACGAGCAGTACTTC

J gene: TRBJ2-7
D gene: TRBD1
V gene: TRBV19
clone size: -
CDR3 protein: CASSPPGQGSYEQYF
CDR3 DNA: TGTGCCAGTAGTCCGCCGGGACAGGGTTCCTACGAGCAGTACTTC

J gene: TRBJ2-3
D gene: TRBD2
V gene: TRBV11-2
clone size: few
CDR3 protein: CASSSFSGGLSDTQYF
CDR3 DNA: TGTGCCAGCAGCTCTTTTTCGGGAGGACTTTCAGATACGCAGTATTTT

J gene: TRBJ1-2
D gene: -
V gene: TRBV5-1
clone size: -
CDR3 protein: CASSPKGGRDYGYTF
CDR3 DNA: TGCGCCAGCAGCCCAAAGGGAGGGAGAGACTATGGCTACACCTTC